Below are 15 T cell receptor beta chains sequenced from a single sample in a study of T cells after posttransplantation cyclophosphamide. This table comes from immunoSEQ multiplex PCR, and its TCRdb copy is limited to in-frame clones, with some not included. The sample carries about 9,200 clones, nearly 90% recorded once. Sequencing used memory CD4+ T cells sorted from PBMCs. All receptors come from a woman in her sixties in good health, CMV-negative, and a related stem cell transplant donor.

The chain is built from TRBV9 and TRBJ2-1; 7 bases are a match to TRBD2. CDR3 length: 15 amino acids. V shed 0 bases and J 1 base; nucleotides not matched to a gene: 1. Germline values: CDR1 SGDLS, CDR2 YYNGEE. CDR3 in amino acids: CASSVDGGSYNEQFF. CDR3 in DNA: TGTGCCAGCAGCGTAGACGGGGGGTCCTACAATGAGCAGTTCTTC.

The V and J genes are TRBV10-3 and TRBJ2-5, with D possibly being TRBD2 (7 bases). CDR3 length: 13 amino acids. Per the germline V gene, CDR1 is ENHRY and CDR2 is SYGVKD. Trimming took off 9 bases at V and 1 base at J, with 12 bases between the two ends. The CDR3 sequence: CAIARGGQETQYF. The CDR3 nucleotides read TGTGCCATTGCGAGGGGGGGCCAAGAGACCCAGTACTTC.

This chain links TRBV2 with TRBJ2-1; 12 positions match TRBD2. Germline V gene sequence: CDR1 SNHLY, CDR2 FYNNEI. The trim removed 5 bases at V and 5 bases at J, leaving 7 bases unmatched. The length of the CDR3 is 16 residues. In nucleotides, the CDR3 is TGTGCCAGCAGTACGACTAGCGGGAGACCAAACAATGAGCAGTTCTTC. Its translation is CASSTTSGRPNNEQFF.

The rearrangement joins TRBV2 to TRBJ2-7, with 9 nucleotides matching TRBD1. This CDR3 comprises 14 residues. The germline V gene has CDR1 SNHLY and CDR2 FYNNEI. The V and J ends lost 8 bases and 1 base, in that order; junction bases with no gene match: 6. The CDR3 loop reads CASYRDRDSYEQYF. The CDR3 DNA is TGTGCCAGCTACCGGGACAGGGATTCCTACGAGCAGTACTTC.

The rearrangement links TRBV9 to TRBJ2-5; 7 bases agree with TRBD2. CDR3 length equals 15 residues. V lost 0 bases and J lost 4; bases outside the gene matches: 6. Germline values: CDR1 SGDLS, CDR2 YYNGEE. CDR3 nucleotides: TGTGCCAGCAGCGTAGCTTGGACTAGAGGAGAGACCCAGTACTTC. It translates to CASSVAWTRGETQYF.

This clone occurred a few times. The rearrangement links TRBV5-4 to TRBJ1-1, with TRBD1 as a possible D gene (5 bases). CDR3 length: 15 amino acids. The V gene's germline CDR1 is SGHNT and CDR2 YYREEE (reference sequence). V gave up 0 bases and J gave up 2 bases, with 11 bases separating them. Written as DNA, the CDR3 is TGTGCCAGCAGCTTGGCCATGGGGGGAAACACTGAAGCTTTCTTT. As protein: CASSLAMGGNTEAFF.

The rearrangement uses TRBV11-2 and TRBJ1-1, with 7 bases lining up with TRBD1. Germline-derived CDR1 and CDR2 are SGHAT and FQNNGV. The CDR3 is 11 residues long. V trimming: 5 bases; J trimming: 8 bases; junction bases outside the gene matches: 2. The CDR3 here is CASSETGEAFF. The CDR3 DNA reads as TGTGCCAGCAGCGAGACAGGGGAAGCTTTCTTT.

This sequence joins TRBV9 and TRBJ2-1, with a weak D call TRBD1 (6 bases). Looked up from germline, CDR1 is SGDLS and CDR2 is YYNGEE. The CDR3 contains 15 residues. V was pared by 0 bases and J by 6 bases, with 13 bases between. The CDR3, as DNA: TGTGCCAGCAGCGTAGGTTCCGGGACATTCAATGAGCAGTTCTTC. Translating gives CASSVGSGTFNEQFF. The complete variable domain, with remaining parts taken from reference TRBV9 and TRBJ2-1, reads DSGVTQTPKHLITATGQRVTLRCSPRSGDLSVYWYQQSLDQGLQFLIQYYNGEERAKGNILERFSAQQFPDLHSELNLSSLELGDSALYFCASSVGSGTFNEQFFGPGTRLTVL.

The gene calls are TRBV7-2 and TRBJ1-2, with D tentatively TRBD1 (5 bases). CDR1 is SGHTA and CDR2 is FQGNSA in the germline V gene. This CDR3 contains 15 residues. The germline V and J ends were trimmed by 4 bases and 6 bases, with 18 bases remaining between them. CDR3 loop: CASSSMLDTGDGYTF. The CDR3 DNA reads as TGTGCCAGCAGCTCGATGCTGGACACGGGAGATGGCTACACCTTC.

This rearrangement joins TRBV15 to TRBJ1-2; D perhaps matches TRBD1 (5 bases). The CDR3 extends over 15 amino acids. Trimming took off 3 bases at V and 6 bases at J, with 17 bases between the two ends. Germline V gene data show CDR1 as LNHNV and CDR2 as YYDKDF (reference sequence). In nucleotides, the CDR3 is TGTGCCACCAGCAGTCTCAGGGTATCCCCGGATGGCTACACCTTC. Translation gives CATSSLRVSPDGYTF.

This chain links TRBV29-1 with TRBJ1-2; a weak D match, TRBD1 (5 bases). Germline assignment: CDR1 SQVTM and CDR2 ANQGSEA. This CDR3 is built from 12 residues. V was cut by 7 bases and J by 4 bases, with 13 bases left in between. CDR3 in amino acids: CSAEMGGYGYTF. CDR3 in DNA: TGCAGCGCCGAAATGGGGGGCTATGGCTACACCTTC.

The chain is built from TRBV9 and TRBJ2-3; TRBD2 is a possible D gene (7 bases). The CDR3 sequence is 15 residues long. Germline V gene lookup returns CDR1 SGDLS and CDR2 YYNGEE. Trimming cost V 0 bases and J 3 bases, with 11 bases left between them. In nucleotides, the CDR3 is TGTGCCAGCAGCGTAGGGACTAGGGGGACAGATACGCAGTATTTT. Translating it yields CASSVGTRGTDTQYF.

This sequence joins TRBV29-1 and TRBJ2-3, with 7 bases lining up with TRBD1. The CDR3 loop spans 12 amino acids. From germline, CDR1 is SQVTM and CDR2 ANQGSEA. Germline trimming cut 7 bases from V and 0 bases from J; bases unmatched to any gene: 1. The CDR3 region has the DNA TGCAGCGAACAGGGGAGCACAGATACGCAGTATTTT. It yields the protein CSEQGSTDTQYF.

This clone is a singleton in its sample. The V and J genes are TRBV5-6 and TRBJ1-3; D may be TRBD1 (5 bases). Trimming took 1 base from V and 3 from J, leaving 8 bases between them. The CDR3 length is 14 residues. The germline V gene has CDR1 SGHDT and CDR2 YYEEEE. The CDR3 region has the DNA TGTGCCAGCAGCTTGCTGGGGGGTGGAAACACCATATATTTT. Residues: CASSLLGGGNTIYF.

The chain carries TRBV28 and TRBJ1-4; D possibly corresponds to TRBD1 (6 bases). Germline V gene sequence: CDR1 MDHEN, CDR2 SYDVKM. The V gene lost 2 bases and the J gene lost 1 base, with 11 bases spanning the gap. This CDR3 region has 16 residues. The CDR3 loop reads CASSLQQGLTNEKLFF. The DNA of the CDR3 is TGTGCCAGCAGTTTACAACAGGGTTTAACTAATGAAAAACTGTTTTTT.